The sequence of this T cell receptor (beta chain) was determined in a study of cytotoxic CD8 clonotypes in ibrutinib-treated CLL. Generated by immunoSEQ multiplex PCR, the TCRdb table keeps only in-frame clones and is missing some. The data contain about 140,000 clones, around 81% of them seen just once; the ten biggest clones take up 7.6%. Germline-derived CDR1 and CDR2 are SGHAT and FQNNGV. V was shortened by 2 bases and J by 5 bases, with 18 bases between the two germline ends. There are 16 residues in the CDR3. The genes are TRBV11-2 and TRBJ2-5; D might be TRBD2 (5 bases). The specimen comprised PBMCs, sampled after 36 months of ibrutinib treatment. The sequence was collected from a human donor with chronic lymphocytic leukemia. The CDR3 DNA follows: TGTGCCAGCAGCTTAAGGACTCGGGCTCCCCAGGAGACCCAGTACTTC. This encodes CASSLRTRAPQETQYF.